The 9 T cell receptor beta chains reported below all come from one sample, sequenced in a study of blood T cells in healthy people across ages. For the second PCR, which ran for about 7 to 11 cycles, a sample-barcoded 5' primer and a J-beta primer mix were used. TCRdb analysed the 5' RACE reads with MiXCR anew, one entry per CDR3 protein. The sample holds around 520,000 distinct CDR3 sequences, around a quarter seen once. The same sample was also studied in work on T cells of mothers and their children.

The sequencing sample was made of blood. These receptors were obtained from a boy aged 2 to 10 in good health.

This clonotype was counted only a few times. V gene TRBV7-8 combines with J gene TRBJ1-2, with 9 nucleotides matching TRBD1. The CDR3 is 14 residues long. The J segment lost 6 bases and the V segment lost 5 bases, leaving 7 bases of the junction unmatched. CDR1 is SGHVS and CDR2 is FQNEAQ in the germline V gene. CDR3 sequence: CASSPRGQGHGYTF. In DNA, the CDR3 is TGTGCCAGCAGCCCCCGGGGACAGGGTCATGGCTACACCTTC. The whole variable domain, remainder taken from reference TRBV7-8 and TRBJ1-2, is GAGVSQSPRYKVAKRGQDVALRCDPISGHVSLFWYQQALGQGPEFLTYFQNEAQLDKSGLPSDRFFAERPEGSVSTLKIQRTQQEDSAVYLCASSPRGQGHGYTFGSGTRLTVV.

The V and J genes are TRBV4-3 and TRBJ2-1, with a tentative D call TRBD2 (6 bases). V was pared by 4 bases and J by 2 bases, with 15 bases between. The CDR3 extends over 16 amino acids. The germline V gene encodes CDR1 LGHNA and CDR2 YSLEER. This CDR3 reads CASSPDPSEPYNEQFF. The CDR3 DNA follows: TGCGCCAGCAGCCCAGACCCTAGCGAACCCTACAATGAGCAGTTCTTC.

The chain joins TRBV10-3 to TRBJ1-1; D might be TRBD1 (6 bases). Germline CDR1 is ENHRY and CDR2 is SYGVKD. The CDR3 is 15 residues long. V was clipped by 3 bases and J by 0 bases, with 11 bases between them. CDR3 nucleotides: TGTGCCATCAGTGACCGACAGGTCATGAACACTGAAGCTTTCTTT. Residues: CAISDRQVMNTEAFF.

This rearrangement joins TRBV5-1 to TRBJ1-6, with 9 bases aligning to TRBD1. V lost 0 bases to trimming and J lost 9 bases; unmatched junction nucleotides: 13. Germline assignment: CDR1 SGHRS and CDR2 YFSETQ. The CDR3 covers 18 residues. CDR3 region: CASSLVASTGGGSSPLHF. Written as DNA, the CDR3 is TGCGCCAGCAGCTTGGTAGCCAGTACAGGGGGCGGTAGTTCACCCCTCCACTTT.

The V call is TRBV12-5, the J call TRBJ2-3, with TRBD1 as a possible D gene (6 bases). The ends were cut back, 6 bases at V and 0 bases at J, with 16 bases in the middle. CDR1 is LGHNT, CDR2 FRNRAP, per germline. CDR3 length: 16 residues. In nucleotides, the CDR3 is TGTGCTAGTGGCGAAACAGGGAGATATAGCACAGATACGCAGTATTTT. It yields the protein CASGETGRYSTDTQYF.

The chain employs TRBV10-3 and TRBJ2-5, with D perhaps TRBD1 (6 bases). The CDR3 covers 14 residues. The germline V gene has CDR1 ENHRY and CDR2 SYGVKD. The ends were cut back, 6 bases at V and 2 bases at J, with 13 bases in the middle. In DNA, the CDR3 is TGTGCCATCAGACAGGGTAGTCGGCAAGAGACCCAGTACTTC. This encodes CAIRQGSRQETQYF.

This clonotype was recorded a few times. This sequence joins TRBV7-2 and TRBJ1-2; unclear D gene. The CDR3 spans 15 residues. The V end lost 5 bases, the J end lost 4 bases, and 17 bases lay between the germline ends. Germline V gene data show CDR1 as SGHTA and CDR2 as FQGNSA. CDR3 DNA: TGTGCCAGCAGCAGGGCTATACTCCTTAGCTATGGCTACACCTTC. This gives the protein CASSRAILLSYGYTF.

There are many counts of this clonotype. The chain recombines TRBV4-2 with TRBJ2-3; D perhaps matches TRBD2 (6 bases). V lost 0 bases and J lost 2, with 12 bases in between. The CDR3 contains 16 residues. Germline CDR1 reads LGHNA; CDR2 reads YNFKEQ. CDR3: CASSQEGRSDTDTQYF. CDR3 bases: TGTGCCAGCAGCCAAGAGGGGAGGAGCGACACAGATACGCAGTATTTT.

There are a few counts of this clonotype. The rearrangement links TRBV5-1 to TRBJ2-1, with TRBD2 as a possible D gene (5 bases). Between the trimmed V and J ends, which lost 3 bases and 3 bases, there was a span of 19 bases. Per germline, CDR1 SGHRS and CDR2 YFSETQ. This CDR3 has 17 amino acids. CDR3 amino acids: CASSSPARTPYYNEQFF. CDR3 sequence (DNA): TGCGCCAGCAGCTCCCCTGCTCGGACTCCCTACTACAATGAGCAGTTCTTC. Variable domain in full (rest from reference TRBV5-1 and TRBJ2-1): KAGVTQTPRYLIKTRGQQVTLSCSPISGHRSVSWYQQTPGQGLQFLFEYFSETQRNKGNFPGRFSGRQFSNSRSEMNVSTLELGDSALYLCASSSPARTPYYNEQFFGPGTRLTVL.